The TCR beta chain under discussion was sequenced for a study of response to subunit inactivated influenza vaccine. This CDR3 has 15 residues. Germline lookup yields CDR1 SEHNR and CDR2 FQNEAQ (reference sequence). Trimming left V 5 bases short and J 6 bases short, with 20 bases between. One entry per CDR3 protein results from TCRdb running MiXCR on the RT-PCR reads. The profile covers around 530,000 distinct CDR3 sequences, with 10% to 15% appearing a single time and roughly 10% taken by the ten largest. Notes on this clonotype: What it binds is not known.

Findings and limits, study-wide: Authors proposed each seasonal influenza vaccination draws in few new T cells.

This material consisted of PBMCs from blood, taken on the day of vaccination. J is TRBJ2-7 and V is TRBV7-9, with D possibly matching TRBD1 (5 bases). The receptor's source is a man aged 45-65 years who received an inactivated influenza vaccine. CDR3 sequence reads: CASSPGWQGRVEQYF. The DNA for the CDR3 is TGTGCCAGCAGCCCAGGGTGGCAGGGAAGGGTCGAGCAGTACTTC.